One and the same sample provided the 23 T cell receptor beta chains below, sequenced in a study of vaccination and CD4 T cells after COVID-19. Treatment meaning: approximately 9-day PBMC culture with coronavirus spike peptide pools or control peptides (ViraFEST assay). Sequenced with the Oncomine TCR Beta short-read assay was DNA taken from cultured CD4+ T cells. In TCRdb, the PCR reads were re-called with MiXCR into one record per CDR3 protein. The data show about 25,000 distinct CDR3 sequences, with 67% seen just once and roughly 15% held by the top ten. No antigen has been assigned to these receptors. Sample: CD4+ T cells from blood, cultured in vitro, taken after SARS-CoV-2 vaccination. These TCRs come from a human donor who received a COVID-19 vaccine.

The gene calls are TRBV20-1 and TRBJ1-3; no clear D gene. CDR1 and CDR2 from the germline V gene are DFQATT and SNEGSKA (reference sequence). The CDR3 loop spans 14 amino acids. Between the trimmed V and J ends, which lost 0 bases and 0 bases, there was a span of 6 bases. CDR3 residues: CSARDSSSGNTIYF. The CDR3, as DNA: TGCAGTGCTAGAGACAGCAGCTCTGGAAACACCATATATTTT.

The CDR3, as DNA: TGTGCCAGTTCATTGCGGGAAAAAGGACAGCGAAAACCCCAAGAGACCCAGTACTTC. It yields the protein CASSLREKGQRKPQETQYF. The chain recombines TRBV27 with TRBJ2-5; D may match TRBD1 or TRBD2 (6 bases each). CDR1 MNHEY and CDR2 SMNVEV come from the germline V gene (reference sequence). Trimming pared 9 bases from V and 1 base from J, leaving 30 bases between. This CDR3 is built from 19 residues.

This chain joins TRBV24-1 and TRBJ1-1; D is uncertain. Trimming cost V 0 bases and J 8 bases, with 3 bases left between them. CDR3 length equals 11 residues. In germline, CDR1 is KGHDR, CDR2 SFDVKD. CDR3 sequence reads: CATSDLTEAFF. CDR3 nucleotide sequence: TGTGCCACCAGTGATTTGACAGAAGCTTTCTTT.

The V gene is TRBV15, the J gene TRBJ1-2; possibly TRBD1 for D (5 bases). V dropped 5 bases and J dropped 4 bases, with 14 bases sitting between them. This CDR3 has 14 amino acids. Germline CDR1 reads LNHNV; CDR2 reads YYDKDF (reference sequence). The CDR3 DNA follows: TGTGCCACCAGCGGGGACGGGGCGGTCTATGGCTACACCTTC. Translating it yields CATSGDGAVYGYTF. Supplemented by reference TRBV15 and TRBJ1-2, the full variable domain reads DAMVIQNPRYQVTQFGKPVTLSCSQTLNHNVMYWYQQKSSQAPKLLFHYYDKDFNNEADTPDNFQSRRPNTSFCFLDIRSPGLGDTAMYLCATSGDGAVYGYTFGSGTRLTVV.

This clonotype was picked up a small number of times. The rearrangement joins TRBV7-2 to TRBJ1-3; D unclear. V was trimmed by 7 bases and J by 0 bases, leaving 16 bases between them. The CDR3 extends over 16 amino acids. Germline values: CDR1 SGHTA, CDR2 FQGNSA. This CDR3 reads CASTLPGRSSGNTIYF. The CDR3 bases are TGTGCCAGCACCCTTCCGGGGAGAAGCTCTGGAAACACCATATATTTT.

This clonotype was found a few times. The rearrangement links TRBV6-5 to TRBJ1-1, with 7 nucleotides matching TRBD1. This CDR3 is 19 amino acids long. CDR1 is MNHEY and CDR2 is SVGAGI in the germline V gene. Losses at the gene ends were 2 bases for V and 0 bases for J; bases not matched to a gene: 15. The CDR3 sequence is CASSYAPGTANLMNTEAFF. The CDR3 DNA sequence: TGTGCCAGCAGTTACGCCCCCGGGACAGCTAACCTCATGAACACTGAAGCTTTCTTT.

This chain connects TRBV3-1 to TRBJ1-6, with D possibly being TRBD1 (6 bases). CDR3 size: 17 residues. CDR1 and CDR2 from the germline V gene are LGHDT and YNNKEL (reference sequence). The V end lost 3 bases, the J end lost 7 bases, and 19 bases lay between the germline ends. The CDR3 loop reads CASSHIHVGGPNSPLHF. In nucleotides, the CDR3 is TGTGCCAGCAGCCATATACACGTTGGGGGCCCCAATTCACCCCTCCACTTT. The full variable domain, with the rest looked up from reference TRBV3-1 and TRBJ1-6, is DTAVSQTPKYLVTQMGNDKSIKCEQNLGHDTMYWYKQDSKKFLKIMFSYNNKELIINETVPNRFSPKSPDKAHLNLHINSLELGDSAVYFCASSHIHVGGPNSPLHFGNGTRLTVT.

This clonotype was seen only a few times. The chain joins TRBV10-2 to TRBJ2-7, with 10 positions matching TRBD1. This CDR3 has 14 residues. The V gene's germline CDR1 is WSHSY and CDR2 SAAADI. Losses at the gene ends were 3 bases for V and 5 bases for J; bases not matched to a gene: 4. The CDR3 DNA is TGCGCCAGCAGTGACTCCGGGACAGGGGACGAGCAGTACTTC. Encoded protein: CASSDSGTGDEQYF.

This clonotype was seen more than once but under ten times. The chain carries TRBV9 and TRBJ1-4; possible D gene TRBD1, 6 bases. V was shortened by 7 bases and J by 2 bases, with 9 bases between the two germline ends. CDR1 is SGDLS and CDR2 is YYNGEE in the germline V gene. The CDR3 covers 13 residues. The CDR3 sequence: CASAGGTNEKLFF. Here the CDR3 DNA reads TGTGCCAGCGCGGGGGGCACTAATGAAAAACTGTTTTTT.

This clonotype showed up just once. The genes are TRBV2 and TRBJ1-2, with a weak D call TRBD1 (5 bases). In germline, CDR1 is SNHLY, CDR2 FYNNEI. V lost 7 bases and J 4 bases, leaving 13 bases between the germline ends. The CDR3 totals 13 residues. The DNA of the CDR3 is TGTGCCAGCACCGACAGCCCCTTCTATGGCTACACCTTC. This codes for CASTDSPFYGYTF.

The rearrangement uses TRBV12-3 or TRBV12-4 and TRBJ2-6; weak D call: TRBD2 (6 bases). The CDR3 runs 19 residues. Trimming removed 5 bases from V and 0 bases from J, with 20 bases in between. CDR3: CASSHVDGGAGSGANVLTF. The DNA for the CDR3 is TGTGCCAGCAGTCATGTCGATGGAGGGGCTGGCTCTGGGGCCAACGTCCTGACTTTC.

The chain joins TRBV15 to TRBJ1-4; 9 positions match TRBD1. There are 16 residues in the CDR3. V lost 0 bases, J lost 7 bases, and 6 bases stayed unmatched. The germline gives CDR1 LNHNV, CDR2 YYDKDF (reference sequence). DNA for the CDR3: TGTGCCACCAGCAGAGACCCGACAGGGGGTAGTGAAAAACTGTTTTTT. Translating gives CATSRDPTGGSEKLFF. Looking up the rest from reference TRBV15 and TRBJ1-4 gives the full variable domain: DAMVIQNPRYQVTQFGKPVTLSCSQTLNHNVMYWYQQKSSQAPKLLFHYYDKDFNNEADTPDNFQSRRPNTSFCFLDIRSPGLGDTAMYLCATSRDPTGGSEKLFFGSGTQLSVL.

CDR3 in amino acids: CSPNKDRDNEQFF. CDR3 DNA: TGCAGTCCCAACAAAGACAGGGACAATGAGCAGTTCTTC. The V call is TRBV20-1, the J call TRBJ2-1, with 7 bases fitting TRBD1. Germline V gene data show CDR1 as DFQATT and CDR2 as SNEGSKA (reference sequence). There are 13 residues in the CDR3. V was clipped by 8 bases and J by 5 bases; unmatched bases: 9.

The gene calls are TRBV9 and TRBJ2-3; unclear D gene. The germline gives CDR1 SGDLS, CDR2 YYNGEE. This CDR3 has 15 amino acids. The V end was cut by 0 bases, the J end by 4 bases, with 12 bases between. This chain's CDR3 is CASSVVLVGADTQYF. In DNA form, the CDR3 reads TGTGCCAGCAGCGTAGTCTTAGTTGGGGCAGATACGCAGTATTTT.

In its sample, this clonotype was seen a few times. This rearrangement joins TRBV11-2 to TRBJ1-6; D is perhaps TRBD1 (6 bases). This CDR3 is built from 15 residues. Germline V CDR1 and CDR2: SGHAT, FQNNGV. V dropped 0 bases and J dropped 6 bases, with 9 bases sitting between them. This chain's CDR3 is CASSLDRGTNSPLHF. The CDR3 coding sequence is TGTGCCAGCAGCTTAGACAGGGGTACTAATTCACCCCTCCACTTT.

This sequence joins TRBV29-1 and TRBJ1-3; no definite D call. The CDR3 has 13 amino acids. Germline loops: CDR1 SQVTM, CDR2 ANQGSEA. Trimming removed 6 bases from V and 2 bases from J, with 11 bases in between. The CDR3 DNA is TGCAGCGTCTCGGGAGGGACTGGAAACACCATATATTTT. It encodes CSVSGGTGNTIYF.

The chain is built from TRBV20-1 and TRBJ1-4, with 7 bases matching TRBD1. V trimming: 1 base; J trimming: 5 bases; junction bases outside the gene matches: 4. The germline V gene has CDR1 DFQATT and CDR2 SNEGSKA (reference sequence). The CDR3 consists of 14 residues. The CDR3 is CSARAYRGNEKLFF. The CDR3 DNA is TGCAGTGCTAGAGCCTACAGGGGCAATGAAAAACTGTTTTTT.

This clonotype was detected a few times. V is TRBV6-1 and J is TRBJ1-5; the D gene is possibly TRBD1 (6 bases). The CDR3 is 15 residues long. Germline V gene data show CDR1 as MNHNS and CDR2 as SASEGT. V was cut by 7 bases and J by 4 bases, with 17 bases left in between. The CDR3 DNA follows: TGTGCCAGCAAGAAGGGGGGCTCGAGTAATCAGCCCCAGCATTTT. Translation: CASKKGGSSNQPQHF.

The rearrangement links TRBV6-5 to TRBJ2-6; TRBD1 is a possible D gene (6 bases). The V end was cut by 4 bases, the J end by 4 bases, with 11 bases between. Per germline, CDR1 MNHEY and CDR2 SVGAGI. CDR3 size: 15 residues. The CDR3 protein is CASSSQGTGANVLTF. The CDR3 DNA follows: TGTGCCAGCAGTTCCCAGGGGACCGGGGCCAACGTCCTGACTTTC.

V gene TRBV18 combines with J gene TRBJ2-3; TRBD1 aligns across 9 bases. The CDR3 extends over 14 amino acids. J lost 2 bases, V lost 4 bases, and 1 base had no gene match. Germline V gene sequence: CDR1 KGHSH, CDR2 LQKENI. The CDR3 reads CASSRDRDTDTQYF. The CDR3 DNA is TGTGCCAGCTCACGGGACAGGGACACAGATACGCAGTATTTT.

The chain carries TRBV7-9 and TRBJ1-1; D remains unclear. This CDR3 comprises 17 residues. Trimming stripped 1 base from V and 2 bases from J, with 17 bases between. Germline-derived CDR1 and CDR2 are SEHNR and FQNEAQ (reference sequence). The CDR3 nucleotides read TGTGCCAGCAGCTTAGACGGCGTCTCGGGTGAAAACACTGAAGCTTTCTTT. Translation gives CASSLDGVSGENTEAFF.

CDR3 sequence reads: CASSSARDRRNYGYTF. CDR3 DNA: TGCGCCAGCAGTTCCGCCCGGGACAGGAGAAACTATGGCTACACCTTC. This chain links TRBV5-1 with TRBJ1-2; 8 positions match TRBD1. After removal of 5 bases from V and 2 bases from J, the junction contained 11 bases not matched to a gene. Germline V gives CDR1 SGHRS, CDR2 YFSETQ. The CDR3 has 16 residues.

The chain carries TRBV7-6 and TRBJ2-5; the match to TRBD2 covers 11 bases. V shed 5 bases and J 0 bases; nucleotides not matched to a gene: 14. This CDR3 is built from 19 residues. Germline V CDR1 and CDR2: SGHVS, FNYEAQ. CDR3 nucleotide sequence: TGTGCCAGCAGCGCCCACCTTGTGGCTAGCGGGGGGTACCAAGAGACCCAGTACTTC. Amino acids: CASSAHLVASGGYQETQYF.